This T cell receptor (beta chain) was profiled in a study of T cell responses to AZD1222 COVID-19 vaccine. Looked up from germline, CDR1 is LNHDA and CDR2 is SQIVND (reference sequence). The V end was cut by 3 bases, the J end by 4 bases, with 13 bases between. The CDR3 runs to 15 residues. Assay: immunoSEQ multiplex PCR; the TCRdb copy retains only in-frame clones and omits some. Here the sample spans some 110,000 clones, roughly nine tenths being singletons. The chain recombines TRBV19 with TRBJ1-5, with D hard to call. The sample was peripheral blood, taken on day 0 of AZD1222 vaccination. The source of this sequence is an adult in good health. CDR3 in amino acids: CASSILGKTNQPQHF. CDR3 coding DNA: TGTGCCAGTAGTATCCTCGGCAAAACAAATCAGCCCCAGCATTTT.